Listed below are T cell receptor beta chains from one sample, sequenced in a study of CD8 T cell repertoires and HIV-1 epitope variants. Using immunoSEQ multiplex PCR, the repertoire was profiled, and TCRdb retains in-frame clones only, with some absent. The data contain 80,000 to 95,000 clones, 74% of them singletons. The sequenced sample consisted of uncultured baseline CD8+ T cells from peripheral blood mononuclear cells (PBMCs). Every receptor here comes from a male donor with HIV. Both conserved end residues are trimmed from each CDR3. A D gene is named only where the DNA matches it firmly.

d_gene,j_gene,v_gene,CDR3aa
TRBD1,TRBJ1-4,TRBV15,ATSRNRQGTNEKLF
-,TRBJ1-1,TRBV7-2,ASSVDVRNTEAF
TRBD1,TRBJ2-3,TRBV27,ASSLEMGQVRTDTQY
-,TRBJ2-1,TRBV2,ASSAVYNEQF
-,TRBJ2-5,TRBV5-1,ASSLASTETQY
TRBD1,TRBJ2-7,TRBV7-2,ASSLGQGWSTYEQY
-,TRBJ1-2,TRBV20-1,SAITGGYT
-,TRBJ2-5,TRBV27,ASSFPGETQY
TRBD2,TRBJ2-2,TRBV27,ASSSTTTSGNNTGELF
-,TRBJ1-2,TRBV4-1,ASSQELGAGYGYT
-,TRBJ2-7,TRBV25-1,ASSPSATPEQY
-,TRBJ1-1,TRBV6-5,ASSYRRRSTEAF
-,TRBJ2-5,TRBV7-7,ASSITPGSQETQY
-,TRBJ2-7,TRBV13,ASSLAGIYEQY
TRBD1,TRBJ1-5,TRBV28,ASSLEGDRGHGKNQPQH
-,TRBJ2-1,TRBV5-1,ASSLAGAPEQF
TRBD1,TRBJ2-7,TRBV29-1,SGGQGRFYEQY
-,TRBJ1-2,TRBV15,ATRRLGLDYGYT
TRBD1,TRBJ1-5,TRBV11-2,ASSRDRVPYSNQPQH
TRBD2,TRBJ2-1,TRBV14,ASSQDYQRGGLEQF
-,TRBJ1-6,TRBV5-1,ASSPRGSGGSDNSPLH
-,TRBJ2-1,TRBV15,ATRGPRDFYNEQF
-,TRBJ2-3,TRBV6-6,ASSPVGASTDTQY
TRBD1,TRBJ2-7,TRBV7-8,ASSLGPGTGLGEQY
-,TRBJ1-3,TRBV6-5,ASTSSGNTIY
-,TRBJ1-6,TRBV6-5,ASSSMNSPLH
TRBD1,TRBJ1-1,TRBV29-1,SVERQGAGAF
TRBD1,TRBJ1-5,TRBV30,AWSAGTGVQPQH
-,TRBJ2-3,TRBV7-2,ASSLGATDTQY
-,TRBJ1-6,TRBV6-5,ASSYRSQAHNSPLH
TRBD1,TRBJ1-6,TRBV2,ASSPRQGANSPLH
-,TRBJ2-7,TRBV5-6,ASSEEGAYYEQY
-,TRBJ2-5,TRBV5-4,ASSLPRETQY
TRBD2,TRBJ2-7,TRBV10-1,ASSDPGLAGEQY
-,TRBJ2-7,TRBV5-5,ASNPFQGSYEQY
-,TRBJ1-1,TRBV30,AWKKAVNTEAF
-,TRBJ1-4,TRBV19,ASSTRTTRYEKLF
-,TRBJ2-5,TRBV18,ASSPSALQETQY
TRBD2,TRBJ2-3,TRBV6-6,ASSYRGSGITDTQY
TRBD2,TRBJ2-1,TRBV29-1,SGRSDSGSGGEQF
-,TRBJ1-6,TRBV28,ASISGARGRNSPLH
-,TRBJ2-3,TRBV19,ASSIGESTDTQY
TRBD1,TRBJ2-7,TRBV28,ASTPGTVDYYEQY
-,TRBJ1-5,TRBV5-8,ASSLTGFQPQH
TRBD1,TRBJ1-2,TRBV5-8,ASSTGTEYGYT
TRBD2,TRBJ2-7,TRBV7-8,ASRVMTGGSYEQY
-,TRBJ1-2,TRBV5-4,ASSLGAGRKGYT
-,TRBJ2-2,TRBV14,ASSPRSWRELF
-,TRBJ2-2,TRBV7-6,ASSAGTLEVGELF
-,TRBJ2-5,TRBV2,ASRRREVEETQY
-,TRBJ2-5,TRBV5-1,ASSFWQETQY
-,TRBJ2-1,TRBV30,AWSEWGEAGNEQF
TRBD2,TRBJ2-1,TRBV10-2,ASRTSGGPGEQF
-,TRBJ2-3,TRBV7-6,ASSQRSGSTDTQY
TRBD2,TRBJ2-7,TRBV7-2,ASSLRSLAGALSYEQY
TRBD2,TRBJ2-5,TRBV5-8,ASSPGIAGGPQETQY
-,TRBJ2-3,TRBV5-6,ASSRMGGKTDTQY
TRBD1,TRBJ2-7,TRBV28,ASNRDRGREQY
TRBD2,TRBJ2-7,TRBV6-5,ASSNTLAGNYEQY